The T cell receptor (beta chain) under discussion was sequenced for a study of T-cell reconstitution after alpha-beta-depleted transplantation in children. This clonotype appeared many times. Molecular barcoding with unique molecular identifiers was used for the TCRbeta library. TCRdb reanalysed the PCR reads using MiXCR and keeps one entry per CDR3 protein. The repertoire holds about 460,000 distinct CDR3 sequences, roughly an eighth seen once, with about 5.4% in the top ten. The CDR3 totals 16 residues. Losses at the gene ends were 4 bases for V and 0 bases for J; bases not matched to a gene: 5. The V gene's germline CDR1 is PRHDT and CDR2 FYEKMQ (reference sequence).

The clonotype comes from a human donor who donated a stem cell graft to a child with combined immunodeficiency. The rearrangement joins TRBV13 to TRBJ2-7, with 11 bases identical to TRBD2. This material consisted of PBMCs from the stem cell graft donor, taken from the stem cell graft. The CDR3 DNA follows: TGTGCCAGCAGCTCCAGGGGACTAGCGGACTCCTACGAGCAGTACTTC. Translated, it gives CASSSRGLADSYEQYF.